The 8 T cell receptor beta chains presented below share a single source sample, sequenced in a study of blood T cells in healthy people across ages. Primed by a sample-barcoded 5' primer and a J-beta primer mix, a second PCR proceeded for about 6 to 12 cycles. TCRdb itself ran the 5' RACE reads through MiXCR, one entry per CDR3 protein. The sample shows around 1,700,000 distinct CDR3 sequences, roughly 27% of them seen only once. Sequenced material: blood. The receptors stem from a woman aged 25 to 39 in good health.

The chain is built from TRBV12-3 or TRBV12-4 and TRBJ1-1; 9 bases are shared with TRBD1. The trim removed 3 bases at V and 7 bases at J, leaving 3 bases unmatched. The CDR3 contains 13 residues. CDR3 sequence (DNA): TGTGCCAGCAGTTTGGGGACAGGGAATGAAGCTTTCTTT. Its protein product is CASSLGTGNEAFF.

V is TRBV5-1 and J is TRBJ2-5, with 10 bases lining up with TRBD2. V shed 4 bases, J shed 3 bases, and the junction held 12 bases outside the gene matches. Germline V CDR1 and CDR2: SGHRS, YFSETQ. There are 17 residues in the CDR3. CDR3 residues: CASSLNPGLAEKETQYF. The CDR3 region has the DNA TGCGCCAGCAGCCTGAATCCTGGACTAGCGGAGAAAGAGACCCAGTACTTC.

This chain links TRBV14 with TRBJ1-2; no clear D gene. The CDR3 has 15 amino acids. The ends were cut back, 4 bases at V and 8 bases at J, with 20 bases in the middle. Looked up from germline, CDR1 is SGHDN and CDR2 is FVKESK. As DNA, the CDR3 is TGTGCCAGCAGCCCGACCCTAGCCGGGCCGACCGGCTACACCTTC. Translating it yields CASSPTLAGPTGYTF.

The genes are TRBV29-1 and TRBJ2-2, with 7 bases aligning to TRBD1. The germline V gene has CDR1 SQVTM and CDR2 ANQGSEA. The junction had 5 bases not matched to a gene; V was cut back by 4 bases and J by 6 bases. CDR3 size: 13 residues. CDR3 coding DNA: TGCAGCGTTGCGACAGGGCGGTCCGGGGAGCTGTTTTTT. Its protein is CSVATGRSGELFF.

For this clonotype: Given a much more abundant clone one base away, this may be a read error. The rearrangement uses TRBV6-6 and TRBJ2-7; D is perhaps TRBD2 (5 bases). The germline V and J ends were trimmed by 8 bases and 3 bases, with 14 bases remaining between them. Germline CDR1 is MNHNY and CDR2 is SVGAGI (reference sequence). The CDR3 contains 13 residues. The CDR3 region is CASVGVGIYEQYF. In DNA form, the CDR3 reads TGTGCCAGCGTCGGGGTAGGGATCTACGAGCAGTACTTC.

Many counts were recorded for this clonotype. The chain combines TRBV7-2 with TRBJ2-5; possibly TRBD2 for D (6 bases). Per germline, CDR1 SGHTA and CDR2 FQGNSA. CDR3 length: 15 amino acids. Trimming shortened V by 4 bases and J by 4 bases, and 16 bases separated the two germline ends. The CDR3 reads CASSSVGVRGETQYF. The CDR3 nucleotides read TGTGCCAGCAGCTCCGTCGGGGTGCGGGGAGAGACCCAGTACTTC.

The chain uses TRBV4-2 and TRBJ2-1; a possible D gene is TRBD1 (5 bases). Trimming removed 0 bases at V and 13 bases at J, with 13 bases between. Per germline, CDR1 LGHNA and CDR2 YNFKEQ. This CDR3 spans 13 amino acids. The CDR3 loop is CASSQEGKTDQFF. The CDR3 region has the DNA TGTGCCAGCAGCCAAGAGGGCAAGACAGATCAGTTCTTC.

This chain connects TRBV10-3 to TRBJ1-1, with D unresolved. Germline V gene lookup returns CDR1 ENHRY and CDR2 SYGVKD. V lost 1 base, J lost 3 bases, and 12 bases lay in between. The CDR3 runs 15 residues. The CDR3 reads CAISEFEVGDTEAFF. CDR3 nucleotides: TGTGCCATCAGTGAGTTTGAGGTCGGGGACACTGAAGCTTTCTTT.